Shown below are 30 T cell receptor beta chains from a single sample sequenced in a study of blood T cell repertoires in COVID-19. The repertoire was sequenced with immunoSEQ multiplex PCR; TCRdb's copy has only in-frame clones and lacks some. The table has about 160,000 clones, more than 85% seen once. The sample taken for sequencing was peripheral blood. The origin of the receptors is a woman aged 55-69 years with COVID-19, enrolled during active disease.

V and J are TRBV2 and TRBJ2-3; no clear D gene. CDR1 SNHLY and CDR2 FYNNEI come from the germline V gene. The CDR3 spans 15 residues. V was cut by 3 bases and J by 0 bases, with 10 bases left in between. CDR3 in amino acids: CASSDSRTSTDTQYF. The CDR3 DNA reads TGTGCCAGCAGTGATAGCCGTACTAGCACAGATACGCAGTATTTT.

The gene calls are TRBV5-8 and TRBJ2-7; 7 bases map to TRBD2. From germline, CDR1 is SGHTS and CDR2 YDEGEE. This CDR3 comprises 13 residues. V trimming: 4 bases; J trimming: 0 bases; junction bases outside the gene matches: 1. The chain's CDR3 is CASSRDYSYEQYF. DNA for the CDR3: TGTGCCAGCAGCAGGGACTACTCCTACGAGCAGTACTTC.

J is TRBJ1-2 and V is TRBV2, with unresolved D. The CDR3 loop spans 13 amino acids. The germline V and J ends were trimmed by 2 bases and 7 bases, with 11 bases remaining between them. The germline V gene encodes CDR1 SNHLY and CDR2 FYNNEI. This chain's CDR3 is CASSEYLGGGYTF. In nucleotides, the CDR3 is TGTGCCAGCAGTGAATATCTGGGAGGTGGCTACACCTTC. Variable domain in full (rest from reference TRBV2 and TRBJ1-2): EPEVTQTPSHQVTQMGQEVILRCVPISNHLYFYWYRQILGQKVEFLVSFYNNEISEKSEIFDDQFSVERPDGSNFTLKIRSTKLEDSAMYFCASSEYLGGGYTFGSGTRLTVV.

The chain has TRBV12-5 and TRBJ1-2; D is perhaps TRBD1 (6 bases). CDR3 length: 18 residues. V lost 0 bases and J lost 4, with 21 bases in between. Per the germline V gene, CDR1 is LGHNT and CDR2 is FRNRAP. The CDR3 DNA sequence: TGTGCTAGTGGTTTGGTTACATTTTCGGACAGCCATATCTATGGCTACACCTTC. Amino acids: CASGLVTFSDSHIYGYTF.

J is TRBJ1-1 and V is TRBV7-2; D gene unclear. V lost 4 bases and J lost 0, with 12 bases in between. This CDR3 region has 15 residues. Germline V lookup: CDR1 SGHTA, CDR2 FQGNSA. In DNA, the CDR3 is TGTGCCAGCAGCTCCTACAGCCTAATGAACACTGAAGCTTTCTTT. As protein: CASSSYSLMNTEAFF.

CDR3 coding DNA: TGTGCCAGCAGCCGTAAGGGGACTAGCAGAGCGCCGGCCTACGAGCAGTACTTC. This sequence encodes CASSRKGTSRAPAYEQYF. The chain carries TRBV5-4 and TRBJ2-7; 9 nucleotides line up with TRBD2. In germline, CDR1 is SGHNT, CDR2 YYREEE (reference sequence). The CDR3 sequence is 18 residues long. Unmatched junction bases numbered 16, after V lost 4 bases and J lost 2 bases.

The genes are TRBV7-3 and TRBJ2-5, with a tentative D call TRBD2 (5 bases). The V end lost 2 bases, the J end lost 4 bases, and 11 bases lay between the germline ends. The germline V gene has CDR1 SGHTA and CDR2 FQGTGA. CDR3 length equals 14 residues. CDR3 bases: TGTGCCAGCAGCTTAGGCGGACTGGGAGAGACCCAGTACTTC. This codes for CASSLGGLGETQYF.

The chain uses TRBV5-1 and TRBJ2-1, with 12 bases lining up with TRBD1. The length of the CDR3 is 16 residues. Germline V gene data show CDR1 as SGHRS and CDR2 as YFSETQ. The V segment lost 0 bases and the J segment 8 bases; nucleotides outside the gene matches: 6. CDR3 sequence reads: CASSLGGQGAFDEQFF. Written as DNA, the CDR3 is TGCGCCAGCAGCTTGGGGGGACAGGGGGCGTTCGATGAGCAGTTCTTC. The full variable domain, in which reference TRBV5-1 and TRBJ2-1 provide the parts outside the CDR3, is KAGVTQTPRYLIKTRGQQVTLSCSPISGHRSVSWYQQTPGQGLQFLFEYFSETQRNKGNFPGRFSGRQFSNSRSEMNVSTLELGDSALYLCASSLGGQGAFDEQFFGPGTRLTVL.

The chain links TRBV6-5 to TRBJ2-1; 7 nucleotides align to TRBD1. The CDR3 extends over 14 amino acids. Germline CDR1 MNHEY, CDR2 SVGAGI. The trim removed 6 bases at V and 5 bases at J, leaving 7 bases unmatched. Written as DNA, the CDR3 is TGTGCCAGCAGCGGGACAGAGTTGCACAATGAGCAGTTCTTC. Amino acid sequence: CASSGTELHNEQFF.

V usage is TRBV4-3 and J usage is TRBJ1-2; possibly TRBD1 for D (6 bases). The CDR3 is 15 residues long. Germline values: CDR1 LGHNA, CDR2 YSLEER. V shed 0 bases and J shed 7 bases, with 15 bases lying between them. CDR3 in DNA: TGCGCCAGCAGCCAAGATTCGGGGGGCTTTGGTGGCTACACCTTC. Its protein product is CASSQDSGGFGGYTF.

The rearrangement links TRBV19 to TRBJ2-1; a possible D gene is TRBD2 (6 bases). Germline V gene lookup returns CDR1 LNHDA and CDR2 SQIVND (reference sequence). The V end lost 5 bases, the J end lost 2 bases, and 13 bases lay between the germline ends. CDR3 length: 15 amino acids. CDR3 loop: CASSGGLQPYNEQFF. As DNA, the CDR3 is TGTGCCAGTAGTGGGGGACTCCAACCCTACAATGAGCAGTTCTTC.

This clone showed up just once. This chain uses TRBV5-1 with TRBJ2-2; D is unclear. Germline CDR1 reads SGHRS; CDR2 reads YFSETQ. This CDR3 comprises 15 residues. V lost 4 bases to trimming and J lost 0 bases, with 10 bases between them. The CDR3 here is CASSKDTANTGELFF. The CDR3 DNA sequence: TGCGCCAGCAGCAAAGACACGGCGAACACCGGGGAGCTGTTTTTT.

This sequence joins TRBV12-3 or TRBV12-4 and TRBJ1-2, with 9 bases aligning to TRBD1. The CDR3 runs to 13 residues. The trim removed 3 bases at V and 6 bases at J, leaving 2 bases unmatched. For the CDR3, the DNA is TGTGCCAGCAGTTTTACAGGGGGCGATGGCTACACCTTC. Amino acid sequence: CASSFTGGDGYTF.

The rearrangement uses TRBV7-9 and TRBJ1-1, with unresolved D. Trimming stripped 8 bases from V and 1 base from J, with 14 bases between. The CDR3 loop spans 14 amino acids. Germline loops: CDR1 SEHNR, CDR2 FQNEAQ (reference sequence). The CDR3 loop is CASSSEAPNTEAFF. In DNA form, the CDR3 reads TGTGCCAGCTCTTCCGAGGCGCCGAACACTGAAGCTTTCTTT.

This clone was recorded once. The chain joins TRBV18 to TRBJ2-2; TRBD1 might be the D (5 bases). Germline V gene sequence: CDR1 KGHSH, CDR2 LQKENI. The germline V and J ends were trimmed by 0 bases and 8 bases, with 13 bases remaining between them. The CDR3 sequence is 15 residues long. CDR3 sequence reads: CASSPPMTARGELFF. Here the CDR3 DNA reads TGTGCCAGCTCACCACCGATGACAGCTAGGGGGGAGCTGTTTTTT.

This chain links TRBV6-5 with TRBJ1-4, with no clear D. Germline CDR1 MNHEY, CDR2 SVGAGI. Between the trimmed V and J ends, which lost 2 bases and 0 bases, there was a span of 4 bases. The CDR3 is 14 residues long. The CDR3 DNA reads as TGTGCCAGCAGTTACAGAGCAACTAATGAAAAACTGTTTTTT. This sequence encodes CASSYRATNEKLFF.

Only one count was recorded for this clone. The rearrangement links TRBV18 to TRBJ2-2; 8 bases are a match to TRBD1. Germline V gives CDR1 KGHSH, CDR2 LQKENI. The CDR3 covers 16 residues. V gave up 6 bases and J gave up 0 bases; unmatched junction bases: 6. CDR3 sequence: CASSQWTGTNTGELFF. The CDR3 nucleotides are TGTGCCAGCTCCCAGTGGACAGGGACGAACACCGGGGAGCTGTTTTTT.

The chain has TRBV5-1 and TRBJ1-2; D may be TRBD1 (6 bases). The ends were cut back, 0 bases at V and 1 base at J, with 7 bases in the middle. The CDR3 spans 14 residues. Germline lookup yields CDR1 SGHRS and CDR2 YFSETQ. CDR3 bases: TGCGCCAGCAGCTTGGAACAGGGTAACTATGGCTACACCTTC. Its translation: CASSLEQGNYGYTF.

This clone has only one observation. V usage is TRBV11-1 and J usage is TRBJ1-2, with 8 positions matching TRBD1. With 4 bases clipped from V and 5 bases from J, the junction kept 12 bases outside the gene matches. This CDR3 region has 16 residues. Germline lookup yields CDR1 SGHAT and CDR2 FQDESV (reference sequence). The CDR3 DNA reads as TGTGCCAGCAGCTCCGATTCCGCAGGGGGCGTGTATGGCTACACCTTC. Translation: CASSSDSAGGVYGYTF.

V usage is TRBV5-4 and J usage is TRBJ1-4; D is possibly TRBD1 (5 bases). The CDR3 consists of 14 residues. In germline, CDR1 is SGHNT, CDR2 YYREEE (reference sequence). V was trimmed by 0 bases and J by 3 bases, leaving 6 bases between them. The CDR3 region has the DNA TGTGCCAGCAGCTTGGGGGGGGCTAATGAAAAACTGTTTTTT. Its protein is CASSLGGANEKLFF.

This sequence joins TRBV19 and TRBJ1-5; D unresolved. The CDR3 is made up of 13 amino acids. V lost 3 bases and J lost 8, with 11 bases in between. Germline V gene sequence: CDR1 LNHDA, CDR2 SQIVND (reference sequence). CDR3 DNA: TGTGCCAGTAGTATGACACCGCAGGAGCCCCAGCATTTT. The encoded protein is CASSMTPQEPQHF. Looking up the rest from reference TRBV19 and TRBJ1-5 gives the full variable domain: DGGITQSPKYLFRKEGQNVTLSCEQNLNHDAMYWYRQDPGQGLRLIYYSQIVNDFQKGDIAEGYSVSREKKESFPLTVTSAQKNPTAFYLCASSMTPQEPQHFGDGTRLSIL.

The chain couples TRBV9 to TRBJ2-1, with TRBD1 matching 8 bases. The germline V gene encodes CDR1 SGDLS and CDR2 YYNGEE. The CDR3 is 13 residues long. V dropped 4 bases and J dropped 7; count of bases not matched to a gene: 4. CDR3 nucleotide sequence: TGTGCCAGCAGCTCGGACAGGGTGAATGAGCAGTTCTTC. Translated, it gives CASSSDRVNEQFF.

The chain combines TRBV6-2 or TRBV6-3 with TRBJ1-5; 10 nucleotides align to TRBD1. The CDR3 sequence is 19 residues long. Trimming cost V 2 bases and J 2 bases; bases outside gene matches: 12. Germline-derived CDR1 and CDR2 are MNHEY and SVGEGT. The CDR3 DNA follows: TGTGCCAGCAGTTACGAAACCGGGACAGGGGAGGGTGGCAATCAGCCCCAGCATTTT. Protein sequence: CASSYETGTGEGGNQPQHF.

The chain uses TRBV29-1 and TRBJ1-1, with D uncertain. Trimming pared 8 bases from V and 4 bases from J, leaving 32 bases between. Germline V gives CDR1 SQVTM, CDR2 ANQGSEA. This CDR3 has 18 residues. This CDR3 reads CSSSPGRGPQKRGTEAFF. CDR3 nucleotides: TGCAGCTCATCGCCCGGACGAGGGCCCCAGAAGCGGGGCACTGAAGCTTTCTTT.

This chain links TRBV4-3 with TRBJ2-2, with TRBD1 matching over 7 bases. This CDR3 comprises 15 residues. V trimming: 1 base; J trimming: 3 bases; junction bases outside the gene matches: 2. The germline CDR1 and CDR2 sequences are LGHNA and YSLEER. CDR3 residues: CASSQARGYTGELFF. The CDR3 nucleotides read TGCGCCAGCAGCCAAGCCAGGGGGTACACCGGGGAGCTGTTTTTT.

The chain is built from TRBV19 and TRBJ1-5; 10 positions match TRBD1. CDR3 length: 16 amino acids. Germline V gene lookup returns CDR1 LNHDA and CDR2 SQIVND (reference sequence). V trimming: 6 bases; J trimming: 2 bases; junction bases outside the gene matches: 7. The CDR3 loop is CASRILGTGGNQPQHF. CDR3 DNA: TGTGCCAGTAGGATCTTGGGGACAGGGGGCAATCAGCCCCAGCATTTT.

This sequence joins TRBV2 and TRBJ1-5; 11 nucleotides line up with TRBD1. CDR1 and CDR2 (germline): SNHLY, FYNNEI. J gave up 5 bases and V 5 bases, and 5 bases lay outside the gene matches. This CDR3 has 15 residues. CDR3 amino acids: CASSPDRGHHQPQHF. CDR3 DNA: TGTGCCAGCAGTCCGGACAGGGGGCATCATCAGCCCCAGCATTTT.

This chain connects TRBV9 to TRBJ2-5; 12 positions agree with TRBD1. J gave up 4 bases and V 2 bases, and 12 bases lay outside the gene matches. Germline V CDR1 and CDR2: SGDLS, YYNGEE. The CDR3 covers 18 residues. This CDR3 reads CASSVQSGTGGWGETQYF. For the CDR3, the DNA is TGTGCCAGCAGCGTCCAATCGGGGACAGGGGGCTGGGGAGAGACCCAGTACTTC.

V is TRBV12-5 and J is TRBJ2-3; D may be TRBD1 (6 bases). CDR1 is LGHNT and CDR2 is FRNRAP in the germline V gene. V lost 0 bases to trimming and J lost 4 bases, with 17 bases between them. CDR3 length equals 17 residues. In DNA, the CDR3 is TGTGCTAGTGGTTTGGTCATTCAGGGGCTCACCCCAGATACGCAGTATTTT. Protein product: CASGLVIQGLTPDTQYF.

The gene calls are TRBV5-5 and TRBJ1-1, with 7 positions matching TRBD1. V was pared by 2 bases and J by 1 base, with 8 bases of the junction left unmatched. This CDR3 contains 16 residues. Per germline, CDR1 SGHKS and CDR2 YYEKEE (reference sequence). The CDR3 nucleotides read TGTGCCAGCAGCTTACGACAGGGTTATCGGAACACTGAAGCTTTCTTT. Its protein product is CASSLRQGYRNTEAFF.